This entry lists 17 T cell receptor beta chains sequenced from one sample in a study of shared clonotypes between healthy human individuals. The data were produced by immunoSEQ multiplex PCR, yet TCRdb's version contains in-frame clones alone and is incomplete. The sample contains fewer than 3 million clones, 80% to 95% of which appear only once. The source material was naive CD4+ T cells from PBMCs. Described subset: CD45RA+ positively selected. The receptors were sampled from a man between 18 and 29 years old in good health. Some clones in this sample may be carry-over from other donors' samples.

The gene calls are TRBV7-2 and TRBJ2-1; D is perhaps TRBD2 (6 bases). V was cut by 3 bases and J by 3 bases, with 12 bases left in between. Germline lookup yields CDR1 SGHTA and CDR2 FQGNSA. The CDR3 spans 15 residues. The CDR3 here is CASSFGGAGYNEQFF. For the CDR3, the DNA is TGTGCCAGCAGCTTCGGCGGGGCAGGCTACAATGAGCAGTTCTTC. Looking up the rest from reference TRBV7-2 and TRBJ2-1 gives the full variable domain: GAGVSQSPSNKVTEKGKDVELRCDPISGHTALYWYRQSLGQGLEFLIYFQGNSAPDKSGLPSDRFSAERTGGSVSTLTIQRTQQEDSAVYLCASSFGGAGYNEQFFGPGTRLTVL.

This chain links TRBV6-6 with TRBJ1-2; D uncertain. The germline V gene has CDR1 MNHNY and CDR2 SVGAGI (reference sequence). CDR3 length: 13 residues. Trimming took off 4 bases at V and 4 bases at J, with 10 bases between the two ends. In DNA, the CDR3 is TGTGCCAGCAGTTCGTGGGAGTTCTATGGCTACACCTTC. Its translation is CASSSWEFYGYTF.

Concerning this clone: At the DNA level, this CDR3 is encoded by other sequences in the same sample as well. The rearrangement joins TRBV7-2 to TRBJ1-1; D might be TRBD1 (5 bases). V was pared by 3 bases and J by 1 base, with 6 bases between. This CDR3 has 13 residues. Per germline, CDR1 SGHTA and CDR2 FQGNSA. In nucleotides, the CDR3 is TGTGCCAGCAGCTTCCAGGGGAACACTGAAGCTTTCTTT. It specifies CASSFQGNTEAFF.

This rearrangement joins TRBV15 to TRBJ2-5; 9 bases map to TRBD1. The CDR3 loop spans 18 amino acids. Unmatched junction bases numbered 8, after V lost 0 bases and J lost 0 bases. Per the germline V gene, CDR1 is LNHNV and CDR2 is YYDKDF (reference sequence). The CDR3 protein is CATSRDGTGNRYQETQYF. The DNA of the CDR3 is TGTGCCACCAGCAGAGATGGGACAGGGAATCGGTACCAAGAGACCCAGTACTTC.

This clone was recorded only once. V gene TRBV7-8 combines with J gene TRBJ1-1; D possibly corresponds to TRBD1 (5 bases). Trimming cost V 6 bases and J 4 bases, with 21 bases left between them. CDR3 length: 16 amino acids. The germline gives CDR1 SGHVS, CDR2 FQNEAQ. The CDR3 protein is CASSSFRVGVGTEAFF. The CDR3 nucleotides are TGTGCCAGCAGTTCCTTCAGGGTGGGAGTTGGCACTGAAGCTTTCTTT.

The chain links TRBV9 to TRBJ2-5, with unresolved D. Germline CDR1 is SGDLS and CDR2 is YYNGEE. The V and J ends lost 9 bases and 3 bases respectively, with 9 bases between them. CDR3 size: 11 residues. This CDR3 is CATSRKETQYF. The CDR3 coding sequence is TGTGCCACGTCCCGTAAAGAGACCCAGTACTTC. Drawing the rest from reference TRBV9 and TRBJ2-5, the complete variable domain is DSGVTQTPKHLITATGQRVTLRCSPRSGDLSVYWYQQSLDQGLQFLIQYYNGEERAKGNILERFSAQQFPDLHSELNLSSLELGDSALYFCATSRKETQYFGPGTRLLVL.

This clone was observed once. This chain links TRBV9 with TRBJ1-3; no reliable D call. The V end lost 0 bases, the J end lost 4 bases, and 8 bases lay between the germline ends. Germline CDR1 and CDR2: SGDLS and YYNGEE. The CDR3 runs 14 residues. DNA for the CDR3: TGTGCCAGCAGCGTAGGGGAAGGCGGAAACACCATATATTTT. Its translation is CASSVGEGGNTIYF. Complete variable domain (other parts from reference TRBV9 and TRBJ1-3): DSGVTQTPKHLITATGQRVTLRCSPRSGDLSVYWYQQSLDQGLQFLIQYYNGEERAKGNILERFSAQQFPDLHSELNLSSLELGDSALYFCASSVGEGGNTIYFGEGSWLTVV.

This clone showed up just a few times. The J gene is TRBJ1-1, the V gene TRBV29-1; no clear D. This CDR3 comprises 12 residues. V gave up 2 bases and J gave up 6 bases, with 10 bases separating them. CDR1 SQVTM and CDR2 ANQGSEA come from the germline V gene. The CDR3 nucleotides read TGCAGCGTTGAAAAGGGAGCCGCTGAAGCTTTCTTT. Protein sequence: CSVEKGAAEAFF.

The V and J genes are TRBV7-3 and TRBJ2-2; 11 bases line up with TRBD2. CDR3 length: 18 residues. CDR1 and CDR2 from the germline V gene are SGHTA and FQGTGA. The trim removed 3 bases at V and 0 bases at J, leaving 6 bases unmatched. CDR3 nucleotides: TGTGCCAGCAGCTTCCGACTAGCGGGGCATGCGAACACCGGGGAGCTGTTTTTT. Protein: CASSFRLAGHANTGELFF.

The chain is built from TRBV4-1 and TRBJ2-2; D unclear. Deletions cut 2 bases from V and 0 bases from J, with 13 bases between. Germline values: CDR1 MGHRA, CDR2 YSYEKL. The CDR3 runs to 17 residues. The DNA for the CDR3 is TGCGCCAGCAGCCAACGGACGCACCCCGCGAACACCGGGGAGCTGTTTTTT. This encodes CASSQRTHPANTGELFF.

The J gene is TRBJ2-7, the V gene TRBV29-1; D gene unclear. Germline V gene sequence: CDR1 SQVTM, CDR2 ANQGSEA. Between the trimmed V and J ends, which lost 4 bases and 3 bases, there was a span of 10 bases. The CDR3 has 12 residues. The CDR3, as DNA: TGCAGCGTTGTCTTGGGTCTCTACGAGCAGTACTTC. The encoded protein is CSVVLGLYEQYF.

The J gene is TRBJ2-2, the V gene TRBV11-2; the D gene is possibly TRBD2 (5 bases). Trimming left V 5 bases short and J 4 bases short, with 17 bases between. The CDR3 is made up of 16 amino acids. CDR1 and CDR2 (germline): SGHAT, FQNNGV. The CDR3 here is CASSHGLPFPTGELFF. Here the CDR3 DNA reads TGTGCCAGCAGCCACGGACTCCCCTTTCCCACCGGGGAGCTGTTTTTT.

This clone was counted only a few times. This rearrangement joins TRBV25-1 to TRBJ1-1; 9 bases are a match to TRBD1. V lost 1 base and J lost 4; bases outside the gene matches: 4. CDR1 MGHDK and CDR2 SYGVNS come from the germline V gene. This CDR3 is 15 amino acids long. The CDR3 reads CASSELDRGVTEAFF. In nucleotides, the CDR3 is TGTGCCAGCAGTGAATTGGACAGGGGAGTCACTGAAGCTTTCTTT.

The rearrangement links TRBV7-2 to TRBJ2-7; 8 nucleotides align to TRBD1. The CDR3 runs 17 residues. Trimming took 3 bases from V and 3 from J; bases not matched to a gene: 13. CDR1 is SGHTA, CDR2 FQGNSA, per germline. CDR3 sequence (DNA): TGTGCCAGCAGCTTCACTCGCTCAGGGGGCGCGATCTACGAGCAGTACTTC. It codes for CASSFTRSGGAIYEQYF.

This chain links TRBV7-8 with TRBJ2-1, with 15 bases that match TRBD2. V dropped 1 base and J dropped 8; count of bases not matched to a gene: 3. Per germline, CDR1 SGHVS and CDR2 FQNEAQ. This CDR3 spans 16 amino acids. This CDR3 reads CASSLGTSGRVDEQFF. CDR3 nucleotides: TGTGCCAGCAGCTTAGGGACTAGCGGGAGGGTGGATGAGCAGTTCTTC.

This clone appeared a few times. This sample includes further DNA sequences coding for the same CDR3. This sequence joins TRBV7-2 and TRBJ1-3, with TRBD1 as a possible D gene (5 bases). This CDR3 is built from 14 residues. Deletions cut 4 bases from V and 0 bases from J, with 7 bases between. CDR1 and CDR2 from the germline V gene are SGHTA and FQGNSA. The CDR3 DNA is TGTGCCAGCAGCTCAGGGTCCTCTGGAAACACCATATATTTT. Translated: CASSSGSSGNTIYF.

V gene TRBV30 combines with J gene TRBJ1-4; D is perhaps TRBD1 (5 bases). The CDR3 loop spans 16 amino acids. Trimming cost V 3 bases and J 4 bases, with 18 bases left between them. Germline V gene sequence: CDR1 GTSNPN, CDR2 SVGIG (reference sequence). In DNA form, the CDR3 reads TGTGCCTGGAGACGCAGGGAGGGCTGGTATAATGAAAAACTGTTTTTT. Protein product: CAWRRREGWYNEKLFF. Full variable domain (missing parts from reference TRBV30 and TRBJ1-4): SQTIHQWPATLVQPVGSPLSLECTVEGTSNPNLYWYRQAAGRGLQLLFYSVGIGQISSEVPQNLSASRPQDRQFILSSKKLLLSDSGFYLCAWRRREGWYNEKLFFGSGTQLSVL.